This T cell receptor beta chain was observed in a study of CXCR3-negative and CXCR3-positive naive CD8 T cells. Overall study findings and caveats: Naive cells, whether CXCR3-negative or CXCR3-positive, had similar TRBV-TRBJ usage, while memory cells differed. In both naive subsets diversity was comparably high, whereas memory CD8+ cells showed much lower diversity.

Turning to this clonotype: Its specificity is unknown.

Preparation of TRB cDNA libraries relied on 5' RACE carrying UMI labels. TCRdb reprocessed the 5' RACE reads, keeping one entry per CDR3 protein, no DNA. In total, the table holds some 130,000 distinct CDR3 sequences. The CDR3 runs 14 residues. Germline assignment: CDR1 SQVTM and CDR2 ANQGSEA. Sequenced sample: naive CXCR3- CD8+ T cells from blood. Subset indicated: CD45RO-CCR7+CD27+CD95- naive CD8+ T cells lacking CXCR3 (TNR3-). This chain connects TRBV29-1 to TRBJ2-2; no DNA is available, so the TRBD1 call from TCRdb remains unchecked. The receptor was derived from a human donor in good health. Some clones in this sample may be carry-over from other donors' samples. Here the CDR3 reads CSVGPQGMRGELFF.